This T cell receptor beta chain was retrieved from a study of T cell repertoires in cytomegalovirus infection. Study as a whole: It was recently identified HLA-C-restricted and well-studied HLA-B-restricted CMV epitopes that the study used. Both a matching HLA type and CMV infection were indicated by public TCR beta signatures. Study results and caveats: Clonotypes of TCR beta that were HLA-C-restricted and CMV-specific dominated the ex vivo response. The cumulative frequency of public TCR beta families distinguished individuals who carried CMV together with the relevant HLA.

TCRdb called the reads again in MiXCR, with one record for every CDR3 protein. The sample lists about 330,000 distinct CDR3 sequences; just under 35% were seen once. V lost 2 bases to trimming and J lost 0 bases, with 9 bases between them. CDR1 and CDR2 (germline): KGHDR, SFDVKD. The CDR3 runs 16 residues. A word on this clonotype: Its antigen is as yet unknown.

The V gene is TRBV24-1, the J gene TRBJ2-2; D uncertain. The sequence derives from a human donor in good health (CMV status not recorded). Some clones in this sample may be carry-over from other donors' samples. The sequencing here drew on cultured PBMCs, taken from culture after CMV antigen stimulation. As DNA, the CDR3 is TGTGCCACCAGTGATTGGGGAAACCCGAACACCGGGGAGCTGTTTTTT. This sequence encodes CATSDWGNPNTGELFF.